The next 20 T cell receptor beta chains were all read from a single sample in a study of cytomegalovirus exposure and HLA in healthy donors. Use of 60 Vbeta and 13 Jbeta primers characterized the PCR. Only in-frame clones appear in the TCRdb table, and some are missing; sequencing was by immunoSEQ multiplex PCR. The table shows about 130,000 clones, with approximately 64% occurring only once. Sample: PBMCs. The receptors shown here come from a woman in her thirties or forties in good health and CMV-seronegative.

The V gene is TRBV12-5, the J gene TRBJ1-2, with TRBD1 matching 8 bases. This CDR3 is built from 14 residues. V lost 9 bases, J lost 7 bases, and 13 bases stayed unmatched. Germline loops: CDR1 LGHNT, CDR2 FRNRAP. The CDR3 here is CASSPGGETSGYTF. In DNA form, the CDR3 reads TGTGCTAGCTCTCCAGGGGGCGAAACTAGTGGCTACACCTTC.

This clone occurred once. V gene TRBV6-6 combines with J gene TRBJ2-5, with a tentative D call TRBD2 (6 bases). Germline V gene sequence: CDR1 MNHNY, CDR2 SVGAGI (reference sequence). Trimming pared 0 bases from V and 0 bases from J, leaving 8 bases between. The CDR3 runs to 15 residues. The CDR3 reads CASSYSAGYQETQYF. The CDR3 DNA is TGTGCCAGCAGTTACTCGGCGGGGTACCAAGAGACCCAGTACTTC.

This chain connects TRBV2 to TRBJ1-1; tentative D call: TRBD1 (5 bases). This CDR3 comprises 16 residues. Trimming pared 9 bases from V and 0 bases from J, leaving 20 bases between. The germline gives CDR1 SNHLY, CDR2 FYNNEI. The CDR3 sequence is CAREKRQFNLNTEAFF. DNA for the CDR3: TGTGCCAGAGAGAAACGACAGTTTAATTTGAACACTGAAGCTTTCTTT.

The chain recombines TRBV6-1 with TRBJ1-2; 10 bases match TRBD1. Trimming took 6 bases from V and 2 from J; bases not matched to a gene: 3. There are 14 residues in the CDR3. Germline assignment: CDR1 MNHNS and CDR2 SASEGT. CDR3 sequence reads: CASSMDRGNYGYTF. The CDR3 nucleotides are TGTGCCAGCAGCATGGACAGGGGGAACTATGGCTACACCTTC.

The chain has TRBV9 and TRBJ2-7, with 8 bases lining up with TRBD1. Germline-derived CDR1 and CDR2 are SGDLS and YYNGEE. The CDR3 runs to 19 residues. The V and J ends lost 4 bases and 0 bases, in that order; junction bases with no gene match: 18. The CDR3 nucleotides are TGTGCCAGCAGCCGCTCCGGGACAGGTCTCATAGCCAGCTCCTACGAGCAGTACTTC. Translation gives CASSRSGTGLIASSYEQYF.

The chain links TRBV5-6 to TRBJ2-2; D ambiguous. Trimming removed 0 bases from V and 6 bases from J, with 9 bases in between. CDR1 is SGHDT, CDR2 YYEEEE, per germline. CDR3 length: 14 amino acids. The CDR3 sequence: CASSLVPPAGELFF. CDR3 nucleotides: TGTGCCAGCAGCTTGGTCCCCCCCGCCGGGGAGCTGTTTTTT.

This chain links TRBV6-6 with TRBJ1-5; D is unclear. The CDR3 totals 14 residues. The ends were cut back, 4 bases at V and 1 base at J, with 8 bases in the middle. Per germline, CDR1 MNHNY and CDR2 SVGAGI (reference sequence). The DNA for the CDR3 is TGTGCCAGCAGTTCGACTTTCAGCAATCAGCCCCAGCATTTT. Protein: CASSSTFSNQPQHF.

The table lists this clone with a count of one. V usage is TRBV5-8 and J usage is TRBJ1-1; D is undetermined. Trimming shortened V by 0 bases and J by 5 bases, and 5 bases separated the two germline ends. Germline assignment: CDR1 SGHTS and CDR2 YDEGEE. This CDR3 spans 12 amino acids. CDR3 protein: CASSLGQTEAFF. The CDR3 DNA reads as TGTGCCAGCAGCTTGGGGCAGACTGAAGCTTTCTTT.

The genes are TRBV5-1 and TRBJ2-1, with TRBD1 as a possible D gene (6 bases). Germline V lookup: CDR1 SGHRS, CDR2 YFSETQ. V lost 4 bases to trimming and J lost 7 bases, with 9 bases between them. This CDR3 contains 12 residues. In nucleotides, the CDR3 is TGCGCCAGCAGCGAACAGGGTAATGAGCAGTTCTTC. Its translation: CASSEQGNEQFF.

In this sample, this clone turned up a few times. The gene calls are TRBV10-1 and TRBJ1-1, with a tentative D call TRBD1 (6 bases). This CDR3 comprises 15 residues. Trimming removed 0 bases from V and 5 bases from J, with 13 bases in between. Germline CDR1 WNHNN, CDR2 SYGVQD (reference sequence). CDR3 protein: CASSESGGRVTEAFF. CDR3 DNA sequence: TGCGCCAGCAGTGAGTCTGGGGGCCGGGTTACTGAAGCTTTCTTT.

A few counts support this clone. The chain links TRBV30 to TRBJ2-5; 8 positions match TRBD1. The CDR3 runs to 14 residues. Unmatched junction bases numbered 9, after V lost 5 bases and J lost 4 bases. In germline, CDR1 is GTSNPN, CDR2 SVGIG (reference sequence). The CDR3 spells CAWVGQGLGETQYF. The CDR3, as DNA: TGTGCCTGGGTCGGACAGGGTTTGGGAGAGACCCAGTACTTC.

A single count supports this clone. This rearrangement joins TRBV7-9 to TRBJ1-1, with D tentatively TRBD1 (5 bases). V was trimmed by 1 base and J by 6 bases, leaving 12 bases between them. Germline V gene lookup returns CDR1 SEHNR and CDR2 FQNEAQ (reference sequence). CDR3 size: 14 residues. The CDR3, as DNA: TGTGCCAGCAGCTTAGTGTCAGGGTCCCCTGAAGCTTTCTTT. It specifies CASSLVSGSPEAFF.

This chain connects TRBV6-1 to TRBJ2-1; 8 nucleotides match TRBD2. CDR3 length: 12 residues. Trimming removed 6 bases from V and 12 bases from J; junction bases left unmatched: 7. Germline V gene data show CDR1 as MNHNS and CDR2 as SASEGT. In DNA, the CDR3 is TGTGCCAGCAGGGGGACTAGTGGCTTGCAGTTCTTC. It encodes CASRGTSGLQFF.

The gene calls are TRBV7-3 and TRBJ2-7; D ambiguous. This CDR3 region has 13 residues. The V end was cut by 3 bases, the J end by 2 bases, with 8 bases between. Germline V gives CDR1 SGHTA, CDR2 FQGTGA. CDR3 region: CASSLHGTYEQYF. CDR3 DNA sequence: TGTGCCAGCAGCTTGCACGGTACCTACGAGCAGTACTTC.

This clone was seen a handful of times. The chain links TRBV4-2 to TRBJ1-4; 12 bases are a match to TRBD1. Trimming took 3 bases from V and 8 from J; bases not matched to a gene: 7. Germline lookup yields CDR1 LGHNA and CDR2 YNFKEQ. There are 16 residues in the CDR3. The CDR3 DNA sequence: TGTGCCAGCAGCCAGGCACCGGGACAGGGGGCGGAAAAACTGTTTTTT. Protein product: CASSQAPGQGAEKLFF.

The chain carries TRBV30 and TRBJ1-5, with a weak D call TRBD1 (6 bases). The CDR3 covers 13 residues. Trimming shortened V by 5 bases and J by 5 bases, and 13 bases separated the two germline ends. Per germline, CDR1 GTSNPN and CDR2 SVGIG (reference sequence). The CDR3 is CAWGPTGDQPQHF. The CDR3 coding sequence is TGTGCCTGGGGCCCGACAGGAGATCAGCCCCAGCATTTT.

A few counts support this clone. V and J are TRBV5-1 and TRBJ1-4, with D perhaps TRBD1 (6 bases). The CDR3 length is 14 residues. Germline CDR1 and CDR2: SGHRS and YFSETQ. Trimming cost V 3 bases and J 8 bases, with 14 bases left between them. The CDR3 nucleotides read TGCGCCAGCAGCTGGGGGGGGCGAAGGGAAAAACTGTTTTTT. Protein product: CASSWGGRREKLFF.

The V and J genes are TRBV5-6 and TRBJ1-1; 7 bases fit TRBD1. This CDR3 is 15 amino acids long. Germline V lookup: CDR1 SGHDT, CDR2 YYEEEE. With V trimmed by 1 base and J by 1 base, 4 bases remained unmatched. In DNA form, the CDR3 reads TGTGCCAGCAGCTTGAGGGGGCAGGGGAACACTGAAGCTTTCTTT. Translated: CASSLRGQGNTEAFF.

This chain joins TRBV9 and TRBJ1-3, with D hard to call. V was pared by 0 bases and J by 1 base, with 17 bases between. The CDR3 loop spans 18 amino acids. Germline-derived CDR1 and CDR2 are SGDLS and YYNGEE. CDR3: CASSVATSVRGSGNTIYF. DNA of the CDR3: TGTGCCAGCAGCGTAGCTACGTCTGTAAGAGGGTCTGGAAACACCATATATTTT.

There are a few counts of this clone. CDR3 residues: CASKEGGNEQFF. The CDR3 nucleotides read TGTGCCTCCAAAGAGGGAGGCAATGAGCAGTTCTTC. The V and J genes are TRBV7-9 and TRBJ2-1, with D possibly being TRBD2 (6 bases). The germline CDR1 and CDR2 sequences are SEHNR and FQNEAQ (reference sequence). This CDR3 is 12 amino acids long. V lost 11 bases, J lost 6 bases, and 14 bases lay in between.